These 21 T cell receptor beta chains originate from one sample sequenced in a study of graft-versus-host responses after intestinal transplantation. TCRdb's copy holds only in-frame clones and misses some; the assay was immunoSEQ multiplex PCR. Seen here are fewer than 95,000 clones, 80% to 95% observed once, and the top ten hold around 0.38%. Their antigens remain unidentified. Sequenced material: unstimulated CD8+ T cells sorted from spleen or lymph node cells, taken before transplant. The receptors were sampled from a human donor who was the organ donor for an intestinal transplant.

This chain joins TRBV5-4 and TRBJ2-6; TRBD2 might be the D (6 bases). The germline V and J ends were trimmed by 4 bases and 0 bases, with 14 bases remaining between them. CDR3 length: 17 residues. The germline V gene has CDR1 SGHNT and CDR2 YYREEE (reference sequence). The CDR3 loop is CASSPGLTTSGANVLTF. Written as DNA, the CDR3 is TGTGCCAGCAGCCCGGGACTTACCACCTCTGGGGCCAACGTCCTGACTTTC.

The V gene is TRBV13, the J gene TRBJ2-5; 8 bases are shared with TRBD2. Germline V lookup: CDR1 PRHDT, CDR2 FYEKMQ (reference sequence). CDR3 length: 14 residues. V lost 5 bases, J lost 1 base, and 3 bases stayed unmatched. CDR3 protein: CASSIGGGQETQYF. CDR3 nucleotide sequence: TGTGCCAGCAGCATCGGGGGGGGCCAAGAGACCCAGTACTTC. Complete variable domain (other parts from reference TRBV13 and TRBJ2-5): AAGVIQSPRHLIKEKRETATLKCYPIPRHDTVYWYQQGPGQDPQFLISFYEKMQSDKGSIPDRFSAQQFSDYHSELNMSSLELGDSALYFCASSIGGGQETQYFGPGTRLLVL.

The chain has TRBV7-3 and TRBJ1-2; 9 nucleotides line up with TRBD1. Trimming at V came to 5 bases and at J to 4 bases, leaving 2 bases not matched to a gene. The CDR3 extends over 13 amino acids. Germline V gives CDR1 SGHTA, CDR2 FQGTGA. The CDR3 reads CASSPTGGYGYTF. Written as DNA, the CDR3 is TGTGCCAGCAGCCCGACAGGGGGCTATGGCTACACCTTC.

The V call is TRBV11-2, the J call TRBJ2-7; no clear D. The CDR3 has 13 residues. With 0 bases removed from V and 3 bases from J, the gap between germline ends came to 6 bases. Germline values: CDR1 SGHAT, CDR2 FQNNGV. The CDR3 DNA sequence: TGTGCCAGCAGCTTAGAGTACGGCTACGAGCAGTACTTC. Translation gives CASSLEYGYEQYF.

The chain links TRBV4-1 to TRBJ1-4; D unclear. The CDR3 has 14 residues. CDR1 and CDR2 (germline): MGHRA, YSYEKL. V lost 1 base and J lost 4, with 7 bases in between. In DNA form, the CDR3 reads TGCGCCAGCAGCCAAGTTCCTTTTAATGAAAAACTGTTTTTT. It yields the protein CASSQVPFNEKLFF.

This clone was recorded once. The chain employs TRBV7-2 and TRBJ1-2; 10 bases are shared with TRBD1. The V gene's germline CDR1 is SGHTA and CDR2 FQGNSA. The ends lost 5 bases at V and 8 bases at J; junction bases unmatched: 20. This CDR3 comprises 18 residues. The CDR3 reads CASSPYDRGQWELMGYTF. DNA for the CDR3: TGTGCCAGCAGCCCATACGACAGGGGGCAATGGGAATTGATGGGCTACACCTTC.

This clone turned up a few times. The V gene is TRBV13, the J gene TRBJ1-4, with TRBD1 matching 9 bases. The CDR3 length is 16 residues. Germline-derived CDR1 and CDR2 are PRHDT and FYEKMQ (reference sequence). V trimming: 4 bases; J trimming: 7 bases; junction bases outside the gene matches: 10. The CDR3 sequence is CASSSQQDRGGEKLFF. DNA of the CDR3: TGTGCCAGCAGCTCACAACAGGACAGGGGTGGTGAAAAACTGTTTTTT.

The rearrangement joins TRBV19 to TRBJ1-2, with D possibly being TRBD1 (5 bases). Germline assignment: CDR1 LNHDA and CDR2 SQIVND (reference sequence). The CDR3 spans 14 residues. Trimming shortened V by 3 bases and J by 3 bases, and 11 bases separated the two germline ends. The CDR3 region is CASSIQGGYYGYTF. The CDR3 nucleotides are TGTGCCAGTAGTATTCAGGGAGGGTACTATGGCTACACCTTC.

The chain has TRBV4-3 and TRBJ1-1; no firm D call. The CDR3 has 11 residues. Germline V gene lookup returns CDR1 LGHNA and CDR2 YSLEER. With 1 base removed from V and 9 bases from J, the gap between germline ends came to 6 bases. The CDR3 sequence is CASSQGAKAFF. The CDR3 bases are TGCGCCAGCAGCCAAGGGGCGAAAGCTTTCTTT.

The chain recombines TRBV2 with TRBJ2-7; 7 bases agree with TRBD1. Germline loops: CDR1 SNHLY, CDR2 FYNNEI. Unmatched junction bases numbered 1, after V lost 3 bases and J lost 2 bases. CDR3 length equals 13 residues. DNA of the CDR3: TGTGCCAGCAGTGAGGGACAGCCCTACGAGCAGTACTTC. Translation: CASSEGQPYEQYF.

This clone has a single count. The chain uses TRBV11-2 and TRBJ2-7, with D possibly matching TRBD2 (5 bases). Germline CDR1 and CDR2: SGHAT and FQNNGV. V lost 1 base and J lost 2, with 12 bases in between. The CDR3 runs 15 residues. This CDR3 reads CASSLVSSGAYEQYF. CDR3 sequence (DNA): TGTGCCAGCAGCTTAGTGAGCAGCGGAGCCTACGAGCAGTACTTC.

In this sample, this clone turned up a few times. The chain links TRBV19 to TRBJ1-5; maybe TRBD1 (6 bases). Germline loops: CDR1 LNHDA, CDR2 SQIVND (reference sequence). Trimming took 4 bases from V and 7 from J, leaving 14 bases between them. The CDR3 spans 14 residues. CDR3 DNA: TGTGCCAGTAGTAACCCAGGGACATTCCAGCCCCAGCATTTT. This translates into CASSNPGTFQPQHF.

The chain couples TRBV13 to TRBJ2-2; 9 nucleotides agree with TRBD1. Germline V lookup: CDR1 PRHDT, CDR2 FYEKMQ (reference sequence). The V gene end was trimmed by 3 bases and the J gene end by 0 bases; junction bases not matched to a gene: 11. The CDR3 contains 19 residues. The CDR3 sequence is CASSFWTGEWDANTGELFF. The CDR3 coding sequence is TGTGCCAGCAGCTTCTGGACAGGGGAATGGGACGCGAACACCGGGGAGCTGTTTTTT.

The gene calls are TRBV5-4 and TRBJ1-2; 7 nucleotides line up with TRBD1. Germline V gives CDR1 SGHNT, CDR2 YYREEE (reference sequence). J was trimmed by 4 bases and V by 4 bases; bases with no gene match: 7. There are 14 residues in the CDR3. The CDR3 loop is CASSGGDSLYGYTF. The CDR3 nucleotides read TGTGCCAGCAGCGGAGGGGACAGCCTCTATGGCTACACCTTC.

The CDR3 sequence is CASSQGLAGRYEQYF. As DNA, the CDR3 is TGTGCCAGCAGTCAAGGGCTAGCGGGGCGTTACGAGCAGTACTTC. The chain has TRBV6-5 and TRBJ2-7, with 9 bases fitting TRBD2. The V segment lost 5 bases and the J segment 4 bases; nucleotides outside the gene matches: 9. CDR3 length equals 15 residues. CDR1 and CDR2 from the germline V gene are MNHEY and SVGAGI.

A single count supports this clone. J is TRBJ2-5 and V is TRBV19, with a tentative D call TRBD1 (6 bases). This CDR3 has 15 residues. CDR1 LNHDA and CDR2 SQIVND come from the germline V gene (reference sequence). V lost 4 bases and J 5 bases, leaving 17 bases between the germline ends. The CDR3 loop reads CASSRGPWVGETQYF. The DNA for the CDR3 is TGTGCCAGTAGTAGGGGGCCCTGGGTCGGGGAGACCCAGTACTTC. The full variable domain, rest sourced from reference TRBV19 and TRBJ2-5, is DGGITQSPKYLFRKEGQNVTLSCEQNLNHDAMYWYRQDPGQGLRLIYYSQIVNDFQKGDIAEGYSVSREKKESFPLTVTSAQKNPTAFYLCASSRGPWVGETQYFGPGTRLLVL.

The CDR3 protein is CASSSGGGRGSYEQYF. In nucleotides, the CDR3 is TGCGCCAGCAGTTCTGGAGGAGGTCGGGGGTCCTACGAGCAGTACTTC. The rearrangement uses TRBV5-1 and TRBJ2-7; possibly TRBD2 for D (6 bases). The CDR3 spans 16 residues. Trimming took off 5 bases at V and 1 base at J, with 19 bases between the two ends. In germline, CDR1 is SGHRS, CDR2 YFSETQ.

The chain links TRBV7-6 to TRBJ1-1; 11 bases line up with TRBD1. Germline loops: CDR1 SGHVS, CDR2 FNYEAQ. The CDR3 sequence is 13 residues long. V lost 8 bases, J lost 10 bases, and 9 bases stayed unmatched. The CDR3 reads CASPGQGAAVAFF. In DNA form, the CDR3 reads TGTGCCAGCCCCGGACAGGGGGCCGCGGTAGCTTTCTTT.

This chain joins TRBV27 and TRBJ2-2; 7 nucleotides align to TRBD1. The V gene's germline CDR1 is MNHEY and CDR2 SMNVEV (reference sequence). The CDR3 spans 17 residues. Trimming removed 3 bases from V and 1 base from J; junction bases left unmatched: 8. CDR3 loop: CASSLTGYRRNTGELFF. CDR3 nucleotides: TGTGCCAGCAGTTTGACAGGGTATAGGAGGAACACCGGGGAGCTGTTTTTT.

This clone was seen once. The DNA for the CDR3 is TGTGCCAGCAGCCCGAGAGAGGGGGTCAGCTTCGGGGAGCTGTTTTTT. Its translation: CASSPREGVSFGELFF. This chain joins TRBV7-6 and TRBJ2-2; TRBD1 is a possible D gene (6 bases). Trimming took 5 bases from V and 7 from J, leaving 20 bases between them. This CDR3 is 16 amino acids long. Germline CDR1 SGHVS, CDR2 FNYEAQ.

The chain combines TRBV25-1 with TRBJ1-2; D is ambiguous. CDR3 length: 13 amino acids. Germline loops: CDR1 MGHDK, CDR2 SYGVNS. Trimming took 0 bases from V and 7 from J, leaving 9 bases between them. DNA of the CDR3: TGTGCCAGCAGTGAATATAGGCACAGTGGCTACACCTTC. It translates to CASSEYRHSGYTF.